This T cell receptor beta chain was sequenced during a study of T cell responses to AZD1222 COVID-19 vaccine. General study results and limits: Reports say nearly half of spike-specific TCRs go after unmutated variant regions. Females made up more of the donors, who were largely white British, and clonal diversity may have come out too low.

This table comes from immunoSEQ multiplex PCR, and its TCRdb copy is limited to in-frame clones, with some not included. The table includes about 120,000 clones, approximately 85% detected once. As concerns this clone: Its cognate antigen is unknown.

This receptor was obtained from an adult in good health. The specimen was peripheral blood, collected on day 0 of MenACWY control vaccination.

CDR3 loop: CASSVGGSEGNTGELFF. DNA of the CDR3: TGTGCCAGCAGCGTAGGTGGTTCCGAGGGGAACACCGGGGAGCTGTTTTTT. The chain uses TRBV9 and TRBJ2-2; the D gene is possibly TRBD2 (5 bases). CDR3 size: 17 residues. Germline V gene sequence: CDR1 SGDLS, CDR2 YYNGEE. With 0 bases removed from V and 1 base from J, the gap between germline ends came to 13 bases.